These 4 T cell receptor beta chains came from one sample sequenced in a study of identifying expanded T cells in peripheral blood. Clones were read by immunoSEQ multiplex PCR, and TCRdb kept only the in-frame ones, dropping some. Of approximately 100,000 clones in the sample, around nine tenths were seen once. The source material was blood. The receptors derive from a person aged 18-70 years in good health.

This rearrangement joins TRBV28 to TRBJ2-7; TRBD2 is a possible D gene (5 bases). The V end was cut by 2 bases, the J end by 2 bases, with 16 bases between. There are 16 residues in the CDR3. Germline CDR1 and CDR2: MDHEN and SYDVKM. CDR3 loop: CASSLGLREITYEQYF. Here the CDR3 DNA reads TGTGCCAGCAGTTTAGGGTTGAGGGAGATTACCTACGAGCAGTACTTC.

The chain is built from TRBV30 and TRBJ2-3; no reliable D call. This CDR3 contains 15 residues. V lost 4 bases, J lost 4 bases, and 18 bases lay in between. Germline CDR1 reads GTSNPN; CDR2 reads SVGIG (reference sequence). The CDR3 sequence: CAWKSLRSYSDTQYF. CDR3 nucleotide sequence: TGTGCCTGGAAGTCATTGCGGTCTTATTCAGATACGCAGTATTTT.

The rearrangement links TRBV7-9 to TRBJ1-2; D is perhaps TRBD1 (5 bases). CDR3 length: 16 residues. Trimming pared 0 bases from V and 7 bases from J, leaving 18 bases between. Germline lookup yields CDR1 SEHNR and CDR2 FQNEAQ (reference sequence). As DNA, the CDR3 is TGTGCCAGCAGCTTAGCCGCGGGACCGCTAGGAGGTGGCTACACCTTC. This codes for CASSLAAGPLGGGYTF. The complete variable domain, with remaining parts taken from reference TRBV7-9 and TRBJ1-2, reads DTGVSQNPRHKITKRGQNVTFRCDPISEHNRLYWYRQTLGQGPEFLTYFQNEAQLEKSRLLSDRFSAERPKGSFSTLEIQRTEQGDSAMYLCASSLAAGPLGGGYTFGSGTRLTVV.

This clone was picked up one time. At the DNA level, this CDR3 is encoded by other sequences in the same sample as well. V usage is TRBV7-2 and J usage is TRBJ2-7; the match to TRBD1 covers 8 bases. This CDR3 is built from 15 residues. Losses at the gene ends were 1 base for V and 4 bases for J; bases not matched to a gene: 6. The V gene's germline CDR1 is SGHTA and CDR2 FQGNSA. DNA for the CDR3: TGTGCCAGCAGCTTAGTAGGACAGGGTGCTTACGAGCAGTACTTC. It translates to CASSLVGQGAYEQYF. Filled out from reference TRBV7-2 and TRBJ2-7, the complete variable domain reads GAGVSQSPSNKVTEKGKDVELRCDPISGHTALYWYRQSLGQGLEFLIYFQGNSAPDKSGLPSDRFSAERTGGSVSTLTIQRTQQEDSAVYLCASSLVGQGAYEQYFGPGTRLTVT.